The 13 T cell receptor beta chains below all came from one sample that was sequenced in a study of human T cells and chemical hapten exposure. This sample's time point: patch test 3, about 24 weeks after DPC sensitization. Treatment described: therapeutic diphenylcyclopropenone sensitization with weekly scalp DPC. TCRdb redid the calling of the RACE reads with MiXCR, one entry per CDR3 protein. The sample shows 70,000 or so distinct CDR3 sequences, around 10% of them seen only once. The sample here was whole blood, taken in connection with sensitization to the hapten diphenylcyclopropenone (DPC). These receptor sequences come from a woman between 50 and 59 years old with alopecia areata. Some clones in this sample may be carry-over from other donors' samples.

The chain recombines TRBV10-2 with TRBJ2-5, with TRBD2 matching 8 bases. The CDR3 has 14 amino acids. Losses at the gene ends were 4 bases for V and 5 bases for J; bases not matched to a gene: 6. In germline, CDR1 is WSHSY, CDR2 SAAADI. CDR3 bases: TGCGCCAGCAGTGCCAGCGGGGGTTTTGAGACCCAGTACTTC. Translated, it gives CASSASGGFETQYF.

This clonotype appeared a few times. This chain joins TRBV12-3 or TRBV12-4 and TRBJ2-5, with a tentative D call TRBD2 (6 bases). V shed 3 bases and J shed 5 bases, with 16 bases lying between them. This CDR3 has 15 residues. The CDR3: CASSFGLQREETQYF. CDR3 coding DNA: TGTGCCAGCAGTTTCGGCCTGCAACGGGAGGAGACCCAGTACTTC.

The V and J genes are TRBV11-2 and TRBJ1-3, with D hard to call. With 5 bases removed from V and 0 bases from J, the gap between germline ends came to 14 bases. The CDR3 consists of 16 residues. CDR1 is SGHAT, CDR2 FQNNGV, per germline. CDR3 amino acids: CASSPTTGSSGNTIYF. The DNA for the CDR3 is TGTGCCAGCAGCCCCACGACCGGAAGCTCTGGAAACACCATATATTTT.

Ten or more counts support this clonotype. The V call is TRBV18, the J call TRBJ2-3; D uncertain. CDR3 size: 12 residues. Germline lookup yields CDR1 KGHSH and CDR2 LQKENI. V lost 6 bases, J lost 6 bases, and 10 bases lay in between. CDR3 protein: CASSPSRDTQYF. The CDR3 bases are TGTGCCAGCTCCCCCTCGAGGGATACGCAGTATTTT.

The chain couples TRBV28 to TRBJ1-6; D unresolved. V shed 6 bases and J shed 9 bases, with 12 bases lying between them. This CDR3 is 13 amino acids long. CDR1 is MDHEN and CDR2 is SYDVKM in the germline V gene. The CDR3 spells CASRPGYASPLHF. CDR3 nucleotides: TGTGCCAGCAGACCAGGATATGCTTCACCCCTCCACTTT.

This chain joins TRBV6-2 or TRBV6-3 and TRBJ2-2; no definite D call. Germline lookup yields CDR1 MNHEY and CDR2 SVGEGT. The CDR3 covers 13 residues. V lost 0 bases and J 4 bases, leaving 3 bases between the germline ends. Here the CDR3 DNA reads TGTGCCAGCAGTTACTCGGGCACCGGGGAGCTGTTTTTT. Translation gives CASSYSGTGELFF.

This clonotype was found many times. Written as DNA, the CDR3 is TGCAGCTCAGGGCCTTCAGGGGGCCGTGGGGAGACCCAGTACTTC. It is translated as CSSGPSGGRGETQYF. The V call is TRBV29-1, the J call TRBJ2-5; TRBD1 matches at 8 bases. CDR3 length: 15 amino acids. Unmatched junction bases numbered 16, after V lost 8 bases and J lost 5 bases. The germline V gene has CDR1 SQVTM and CDR2 ANQGSEA.

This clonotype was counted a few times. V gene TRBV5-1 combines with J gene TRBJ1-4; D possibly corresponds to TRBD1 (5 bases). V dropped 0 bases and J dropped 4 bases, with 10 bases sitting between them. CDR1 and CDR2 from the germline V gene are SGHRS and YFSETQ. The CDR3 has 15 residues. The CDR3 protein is CASSLGDGNNEKLFF. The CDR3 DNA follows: TGCGCCAGCAGCTTGGGGGACGGCAATAATGAAAAACTGTTTTTT.

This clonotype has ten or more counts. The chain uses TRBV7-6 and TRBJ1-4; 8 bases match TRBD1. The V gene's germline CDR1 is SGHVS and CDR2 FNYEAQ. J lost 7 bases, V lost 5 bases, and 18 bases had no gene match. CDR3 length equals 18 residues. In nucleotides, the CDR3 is TGTGCCAGCAGCACACGAGAGAACAGGGGGAAGGAGAGTGAAAAACTGTTTTTT. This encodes CASSTRENRGKESEKLFF.

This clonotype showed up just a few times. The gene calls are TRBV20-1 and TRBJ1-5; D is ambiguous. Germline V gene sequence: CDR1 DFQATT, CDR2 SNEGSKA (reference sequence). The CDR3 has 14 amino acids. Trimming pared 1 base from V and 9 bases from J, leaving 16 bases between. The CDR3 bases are TGCAGTGCTAGAGTAGGGCAGCCCCGGGGGCCCCAGCATTTT. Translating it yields CSARVGQPRGPQHF.

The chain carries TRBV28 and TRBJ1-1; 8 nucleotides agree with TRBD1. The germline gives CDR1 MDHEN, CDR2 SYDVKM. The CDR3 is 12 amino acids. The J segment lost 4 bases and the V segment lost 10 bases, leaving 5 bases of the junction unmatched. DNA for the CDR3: TGTGCCACCGGGACAGGAATCACTGAAGCTTTCTTT. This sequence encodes CATGTGITEAFF.

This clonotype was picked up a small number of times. CDR3 DNA sequence: TGTGCCAGCTCGTCCGAACCGGGACTCCTAGCAAACACTGAAGCTTTCTTT. This encodes CASSSEPGLLANTEAFF. The V and J genes are TRBV18 and TRBJ1-1, with D maybe TRBD1 (5 bases). Trimming removed 6 bases from V and 2 bases from J, with 22 bases in between. The CDR3 covers 17 residues. Germline lookup yields CDR1 KGHSH and CDR2 LQKENI.

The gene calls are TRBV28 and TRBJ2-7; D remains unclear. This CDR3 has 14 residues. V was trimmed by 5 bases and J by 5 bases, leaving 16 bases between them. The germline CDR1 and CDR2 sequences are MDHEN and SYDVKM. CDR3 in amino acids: CASSPNLSSHEQYF. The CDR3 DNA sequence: TGTGCCAGCAGTCCAAACCTATCTTCTCACGAGCAGTACTTC.